This paragraph reports one TCR beta chain. This entry belongs to a study of technical replicates of blood from a few donors. Using immunoSEQ multiplex PCR, the repertoire was profiled, and TCRdb retains in-frame clones only, with some absent. The sample consists of approximately 85,000 clones, about 90% of them appearing once. The germline V gene encodes CDR1 LGHNA and CDR2 YNFKEQ. This CDR3 region has 14 residues. J gave up 11 bases and V 1 base, and 4 bases lay outside the gene matches. The rearrangement joins TRBV4-2 to TRBJ2-1; 11 bases are shared with TRBD2. The sequence was obtained from a human donor in good health. The source material was T cells isolated from PBMCs. The CDR3 is CASSQAGTSGQQFF. The CDR3 bases are TGTGCCAGCAGCCAAGCCGGGACTAGCGGTCAGCAGTTCTTC.